This T cell receptor (beta chain) was sequenced in a study of human thymus T cells. Findings of the study overall: Unrelated people showed highly overlapping thymic repertoires, related research reported.

Generated by immunoSEQ multiplex PCR, the TCRdb table keeps only in-frame clones and is missing some. The profile shows 120,000 or so clones, around 94% of them singletons. Concerning this clone itself: Its target is unknown.

V was trimmed by 5 bases and J by 3 bases, leaving 13 bases between them. Per the germline V gene, CDR1 is MNHEY and CDR2 is SMNVEV (reference sequence). This CDR3 spans 14 amino acids. The thymus was resected at corrective cardiac surgery. J is TRBJ1-1 and V is TRBV27; D is unclear. The TCR was taken from a boy in the first two years of life with a congenital heart defect but otherwise immunologically healthy. The sample taken for sequencing was thymus tissue. As DNA, the CDR3 is TGTGCCAGCAGTCCGACCCTTCTCTACACTGAAGCTTTCTTT. Encoded protein: CASSPTLLYTEAFF.